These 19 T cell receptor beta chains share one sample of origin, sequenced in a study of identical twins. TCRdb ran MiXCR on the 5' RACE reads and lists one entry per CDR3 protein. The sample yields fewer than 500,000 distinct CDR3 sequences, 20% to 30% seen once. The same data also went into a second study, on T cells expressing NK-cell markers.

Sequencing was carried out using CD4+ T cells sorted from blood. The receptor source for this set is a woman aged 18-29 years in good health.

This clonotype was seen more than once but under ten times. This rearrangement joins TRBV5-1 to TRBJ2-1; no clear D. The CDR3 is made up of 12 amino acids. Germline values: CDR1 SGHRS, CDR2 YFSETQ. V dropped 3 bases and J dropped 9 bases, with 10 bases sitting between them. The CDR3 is CASSSSGTEQFF. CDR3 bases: TGCGCCAGCAGCTCCTCCGGCACTGAGCAGTTCTTC.

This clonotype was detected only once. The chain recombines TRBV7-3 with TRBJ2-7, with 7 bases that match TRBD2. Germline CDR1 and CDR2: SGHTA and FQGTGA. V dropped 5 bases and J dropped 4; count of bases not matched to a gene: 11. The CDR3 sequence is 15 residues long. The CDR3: CASSPGGGSGYEQYF. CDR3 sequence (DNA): TGTGCCAGCAGCCCCGGGGGTGGTAGCGGGTACGAGCAGTACTTC.

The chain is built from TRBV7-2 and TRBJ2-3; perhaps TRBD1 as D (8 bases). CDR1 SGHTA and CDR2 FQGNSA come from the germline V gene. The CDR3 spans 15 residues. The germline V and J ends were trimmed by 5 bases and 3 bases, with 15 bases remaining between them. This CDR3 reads CASSPGQGGTDTQYF. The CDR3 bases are TGTGCCAGCAGCCCAGGACAGGGAGGGACAGATACGCAGTATTTT.

This CDR3 reads CASSLNAGHGYTF. The DNA for the CDR3 is TGTGCCAGCAGCCTGAACGCGGGACATGGCTACACCTTC. V usage is TRBV5-6 and J usage is TRBJ1-2; D may be TRBD1 (5 bases). The germline V and J ends were trimmed by 4 bases and 6 bases, with 13 bases remaining between them. Germline V gene lookup returns CDR1 SGHDT and CDR2 YYEEEE. The length of the CDR3 is 13 residues.

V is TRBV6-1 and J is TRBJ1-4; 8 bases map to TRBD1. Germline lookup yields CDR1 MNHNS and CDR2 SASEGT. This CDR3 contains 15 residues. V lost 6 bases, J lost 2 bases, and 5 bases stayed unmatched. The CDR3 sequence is CASSDRGVTNEKLFF. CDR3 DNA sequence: TGTGCCAGCAGCGACAGGGGAGTGACTAATGAAAAACTGTTTTTT.

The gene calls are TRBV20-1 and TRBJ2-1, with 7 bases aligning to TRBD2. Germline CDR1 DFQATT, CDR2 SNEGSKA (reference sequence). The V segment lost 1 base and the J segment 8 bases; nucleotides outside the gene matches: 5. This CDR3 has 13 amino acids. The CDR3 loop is CSARVVTSYEQFF. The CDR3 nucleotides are TGCAGTGCTAGAGTTGTGACTAGCTATGAGCAGTTCTTC.

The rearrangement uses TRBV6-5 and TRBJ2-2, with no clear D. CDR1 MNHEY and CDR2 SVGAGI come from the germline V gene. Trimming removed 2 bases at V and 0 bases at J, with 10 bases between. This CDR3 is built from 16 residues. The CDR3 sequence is CASSYPTAANTGELFF. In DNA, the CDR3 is TGTGCCAGCAGTTACCCGACGGCGGCGAACACCGGGGAGCTGTTTTTT.

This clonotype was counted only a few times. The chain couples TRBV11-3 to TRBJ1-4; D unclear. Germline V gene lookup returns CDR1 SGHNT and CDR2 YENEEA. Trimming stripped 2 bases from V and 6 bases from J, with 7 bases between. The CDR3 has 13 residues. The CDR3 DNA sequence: TGTGCCAGCAGCTTAAGGCAGGATGAAAAACTGTTTTTT. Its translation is CASSLRQDEKLFF.

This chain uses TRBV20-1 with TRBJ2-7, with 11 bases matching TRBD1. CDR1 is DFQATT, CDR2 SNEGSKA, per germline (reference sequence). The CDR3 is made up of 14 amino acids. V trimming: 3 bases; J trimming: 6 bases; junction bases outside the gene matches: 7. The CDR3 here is CSASRDRGAGEQYF. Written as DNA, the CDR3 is TGCAGTGCTAGCAGGGACAGGGGGGCGGGCGAGCAGTACTTC.

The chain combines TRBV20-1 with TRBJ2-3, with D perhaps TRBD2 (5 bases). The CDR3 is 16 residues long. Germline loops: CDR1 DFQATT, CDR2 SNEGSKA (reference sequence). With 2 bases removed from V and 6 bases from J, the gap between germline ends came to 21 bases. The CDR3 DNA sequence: TGCAGTGCTAGATCTCCCCGGGCCCTGGACTTGGATACGCAGTATTTT. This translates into CSARSPRALDLDTQYF.

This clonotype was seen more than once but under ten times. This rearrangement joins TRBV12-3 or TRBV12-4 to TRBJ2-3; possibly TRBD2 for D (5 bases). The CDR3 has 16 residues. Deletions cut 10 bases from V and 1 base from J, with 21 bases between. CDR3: CATASRRVAGTDTQYF. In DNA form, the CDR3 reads TGTGCCACCGCCTCTCGGCGGGTCGCGGGCACAGATACGCAGTATTTT.

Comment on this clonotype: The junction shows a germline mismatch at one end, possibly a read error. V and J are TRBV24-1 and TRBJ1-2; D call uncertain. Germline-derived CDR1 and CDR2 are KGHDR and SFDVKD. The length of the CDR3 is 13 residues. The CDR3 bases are TGTGCCGCCAGTGGAGGCCCCTCCTATGGCTACACCTTC. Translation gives CAASGGPSYGYTF.

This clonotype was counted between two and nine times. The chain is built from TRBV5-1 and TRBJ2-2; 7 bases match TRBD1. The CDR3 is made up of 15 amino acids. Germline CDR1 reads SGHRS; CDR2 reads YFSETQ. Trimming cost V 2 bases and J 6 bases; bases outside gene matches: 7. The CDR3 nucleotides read TGCGCCAGCAGCTTATCCGGACAGGACCCCGGGGAGCTGTTTTTT. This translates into CASSLSGQDPGELFF.

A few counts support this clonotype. The CDR3: CASSPPGMNTEAFF. In nucleotides, the CDR3 is TGTGCCAGCAGTCCTCCGGGAATGAACACTGAAGCTTTCTTT. The rearrangement links TRBV12-3 or TRBV12-4 to TRBJ1-1; D is unresolved. V was shortened by 5 bases and J by 0 bases, with 10 bases between the two germline ends. The length of the CDR3 is 14 residues.

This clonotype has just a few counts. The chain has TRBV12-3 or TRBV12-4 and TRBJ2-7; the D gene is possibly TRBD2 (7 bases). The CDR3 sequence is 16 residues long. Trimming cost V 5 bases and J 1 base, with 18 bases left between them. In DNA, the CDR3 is TGTGCCAGCAGTCCCCGGGGGGCGGGACTATCCTACGAGCAGTACTTC. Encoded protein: CASSPRGAGLSYEQYF.

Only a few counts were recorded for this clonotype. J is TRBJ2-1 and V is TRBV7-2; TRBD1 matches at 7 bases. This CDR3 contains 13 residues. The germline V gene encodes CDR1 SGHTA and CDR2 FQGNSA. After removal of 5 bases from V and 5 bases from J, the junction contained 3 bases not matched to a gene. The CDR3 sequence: CASSTGQNNEQFF. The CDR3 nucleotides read TGTGCCAGCAGCACGGGACAGAACAATGAGCAGTTCTTC.

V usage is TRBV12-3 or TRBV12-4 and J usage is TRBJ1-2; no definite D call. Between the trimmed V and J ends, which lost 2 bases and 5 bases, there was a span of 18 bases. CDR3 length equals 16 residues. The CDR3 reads CASSLSATQSRYGYTF. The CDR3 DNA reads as TGTGCCAGCAGTTTATCAGCCACACAGTCCCGGTATGGCTACACCTTC.

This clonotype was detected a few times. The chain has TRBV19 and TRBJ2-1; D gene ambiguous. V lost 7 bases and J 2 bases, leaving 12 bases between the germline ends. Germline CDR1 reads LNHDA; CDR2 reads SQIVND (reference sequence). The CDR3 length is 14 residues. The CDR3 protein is CASMMAFTYNEQFF. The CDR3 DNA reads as TGTGCCAGTATGATGGCGTTTACCTACAATGAGCAGTTCTTC.

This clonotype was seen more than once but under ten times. The CDR3 DNA follows: TGCGCCAGCAGCATCTTGCGGGGGGGCTACGAGCAGTACTTC. It specifies CASSILRGGYEQYF. The chain joins TRBV5-1 to TRBJ2-7, with TRBD2 matching over 9 bases. The CDR3 contains 14 residues. CDR1 is SGHRS, CDR2 YFSETQ, per germline. V lost 4 bases to trimming and J lost 3 bases; unmatched junction nucleotides: 5.